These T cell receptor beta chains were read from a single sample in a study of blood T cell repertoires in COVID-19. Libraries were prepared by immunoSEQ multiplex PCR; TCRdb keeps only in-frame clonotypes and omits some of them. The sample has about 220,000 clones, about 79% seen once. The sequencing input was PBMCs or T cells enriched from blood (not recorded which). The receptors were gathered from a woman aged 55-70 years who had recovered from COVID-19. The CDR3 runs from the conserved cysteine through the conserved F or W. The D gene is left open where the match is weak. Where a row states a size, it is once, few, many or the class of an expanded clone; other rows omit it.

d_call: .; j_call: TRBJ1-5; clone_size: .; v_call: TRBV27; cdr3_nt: TGTGCCAGCAGTTTAGTAGAAACCCAGCCCCAGCATTTT; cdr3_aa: CASSLVETQPQHF
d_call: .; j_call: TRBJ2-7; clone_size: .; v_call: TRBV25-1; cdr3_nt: TGTGCCAGCAGTGCCAGTTTCCTCGAGCAGTACTTC; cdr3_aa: CASSASFLEQYF
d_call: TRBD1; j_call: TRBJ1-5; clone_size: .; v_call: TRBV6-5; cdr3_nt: TGTGCCAGCAGTTGGCCAGGGGGTGATCAGCCCCAGCATTTT; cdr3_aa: CASSWPGGDQPQHF
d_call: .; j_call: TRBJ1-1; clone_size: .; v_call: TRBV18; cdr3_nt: TGTGCCAGCTCACCCCAGGGGAACACTGAAGCTTTCTTT; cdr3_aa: CASSPQGNTEAFF
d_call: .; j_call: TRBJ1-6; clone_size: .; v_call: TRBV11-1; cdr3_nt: TGTGCCAGCAGCTTAGTCGGGTATTCACCCCTCCACTTT; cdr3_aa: CASSLVGYSPLHF
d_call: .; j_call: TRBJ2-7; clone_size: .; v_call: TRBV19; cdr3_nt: TGTGCCAGTAGTTATTCAGGGATCTACGAGCAGTACTTC; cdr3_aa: CASSYSGIYEQYF
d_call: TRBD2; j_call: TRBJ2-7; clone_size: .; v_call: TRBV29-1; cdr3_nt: TGCAGCGTTGGGGGGGGATACGGGCAGTACTTC; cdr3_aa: CSVGGGYGQYF
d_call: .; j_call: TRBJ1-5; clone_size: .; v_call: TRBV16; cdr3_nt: TGTGCCAGCAGCCAATTGCGGCAGAGCAATCAGCCCCAGCATTTT; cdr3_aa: CASSQLRQSNQPQHF
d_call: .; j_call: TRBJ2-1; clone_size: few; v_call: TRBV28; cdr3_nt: TGTGCCAGCAGTTCCGAACATCCTGAGCAGTTCTTC; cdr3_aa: CASSSEHPEQFF
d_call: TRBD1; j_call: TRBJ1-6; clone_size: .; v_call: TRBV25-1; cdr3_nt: TGTGCCAGCAGTGAATCCCAGGGGGCTAATTCACCCCTCCACTTT; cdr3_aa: CASSESQGANSPLHF
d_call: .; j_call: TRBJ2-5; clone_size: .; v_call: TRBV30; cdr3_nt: TGTGCCTTCTCGCCCAGCGGCCAAGAGACCCAGTACTTC; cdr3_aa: CAFSPSGQETQYF
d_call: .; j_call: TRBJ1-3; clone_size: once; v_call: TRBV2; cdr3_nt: TGTGCCAGCAGTGTAGGGGTCTCTGGAAACACCATATATTTT; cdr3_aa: CASSVGVSGNTIYF
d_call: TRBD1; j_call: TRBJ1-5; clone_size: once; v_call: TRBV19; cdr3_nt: TGTGCCAGTAGTCTTCCGACAGGGCACCAGCCCCAGCATTTT; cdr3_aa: CASSLPTGHQPQHF
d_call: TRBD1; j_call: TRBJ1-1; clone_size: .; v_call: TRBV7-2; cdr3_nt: TGTGCCAGCAGCCCGGGACAGAGGCACACTGAAGCTTTCTTT; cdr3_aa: CASSPGQRHTEAFF
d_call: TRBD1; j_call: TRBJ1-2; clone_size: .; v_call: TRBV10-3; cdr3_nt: TGTGCCATCAGTGAGTCGGGACAGCCTACCGGCGGCTACACCTTC; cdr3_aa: CAISESGQPTGGYTF
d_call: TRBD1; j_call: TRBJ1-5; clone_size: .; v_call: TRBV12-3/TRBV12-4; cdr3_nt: TGTGCCAGCAGGGCAGGGGGCGGGGAGCCCCAGCATTTT; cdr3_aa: CASRAGGGEPQHF
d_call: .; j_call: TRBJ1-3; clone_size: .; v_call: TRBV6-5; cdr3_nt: TGTGCCAGCAGTTACTTACAGGGAGCTGGAAACACCATATATTTT; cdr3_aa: CASSYLQGAGNTIYF